The 27 T cell receptor beta chains below come from one sample, sequenced in a study of T-cell reconstitution after alpha-beta-depleted transplantation in children. Study-level findings and limits: Most T-cell counts and diversity one year after the transplant came from T cells that were newly produced.

These TCRs' antigens remain unknown. The TCRbeta library was prepared with unique molecular identifiers. A single record per CDR3 protein comes from TCRdb applying MiXCR to the PCR reads. Among some 300,000 distinct CDR3 sequences listed, around 7.1% were seen once. This sample comprised peripheral blood, obtained 360 days after TCRalphabeta/CD19-depleted stem cell transplant. The receptor set was obtained from a female patient aged 2-9 years who had a stem cell transplant for Fanconi anemia, so the T cells may come from the graft donor.

This chain links TRBV2 with TRBJ1-1; 7 nucleotides align to TRBD1. Trimming at V came to 6 bases and at J to 1 base, leaving 8 bases not matched to a gene. The CDR3 consists of 15 residues. Germline V gene lookup returns CDR1 SNHLY and CDR2 FYNNEI. CDR3: CASRVGQVANTEAFF. CDR3 coding DNA: TGTGCCAGCAGAGTCGGACAGGTGGCGAACACTGAAGCTTTCTTT.

This clonotype was seen ten or more times. V gene TRBV12-3 or TRBV12-4 combines with J gene TRBJ1-1; possibly TRBD1 for D (5 bases). V dropped 2 bases and J dropped 2 bases, with 9 bases sitting between them. The CDR3 runs to 14 residues. The chain's CDR3 is CASSLRGRNTEAFF. In DNA, the CDR3 is TGTGCCAGCAGTTTAAGGGGCAGAAACACTGAAGCTTTCTTT.

This clonotype has ten or more counts. The CDR3 region is CASSLKEGRTEAFF. The CDR3 bases are TGTGCCAGCAGCTTGAAGGAGGGGAGAACTGAAGCTTTCTTT. J is TRBJ1-1 and V is TRBV7-2, with D possibly TRBD1 on 5 matching bases. CDR1 is SGHTA and CDR2 is FQGNSA in the germline V gene. This CDR3 has 14 residues. Between the trimmed V and J ends, which lost 3 bases and 5 bases, there was a span of 13 bases.

This clonotype was found many times. The genes are TRBV5-4 and TRBJ2-3; no clear D. The CDR3 is 17 residues long. V gave up 4 bases and J gave up 6 bases, with 24 bases separating them. Germline V gene lookup returns CDR1 SGHNT and CDR2 YYREEE (reference sequence). Here the CDR3 DNA reads TGTGCCAGCAGCCTGGTCTTAACCCCTAGAAGAAGCGATACGCAGTATTTT. Its protein is CASSLVLTPRRSDTQYF. Based on the CDR3 plus reference TRBV5-4 and TRBJ2-3, the full variable domain is ETGVTQSPTHLIKTRGQQVTLRCSSQSGHNTVSWYQQALGQGPQFIFQYYREEENGRGNFPPRFSGLQFPNYSSELNVNALELDDSALYLCASSLVLTPRRSDTQYFGPGTRLTVL.

Details on this clonotype: The final CDR3 position lacks the conserved phenylalanine or tryptophan, pointing to a likely read error. The chain couples TRBV11-1 to TRBJ1-1, with D possibly matching TRBD1 (5 bases). Trimming took 1 base from V and 0 from J, leaving 9 bases between them. There are 15 residues in the CDR3. From germline, CDR1 is SGHAT and CDR2 FQDESV (reference sequence). This CDR3 is CASSLGQLLNTEAFI. CDR3 bases: TGTGCCAGCAGCTTAGGACAGCTCCTGAACACTGAAGCTTTCATT.

V is TRBV7-9 and J is TRBJ1-1; 7 bases align to TRBD1. Unmatched junction bases numbered 5, after V lost 3 bases and J lost 4 bases. The CDR3 has 14 amino acids. Germline V gene lookup returns CDR1 SEHNR and CDR2 FQNEAQ (reference sequence). The CDR3 here is CASSLVQGTTEAFF. DNA of the CDR3: TGTGCCAGCAGCTTGGTACAGGGGACCACTGAAGCTTTCTTT.

This clonotype was detected ten times or more. The chain is built from TRBV12-3 or TRBV12-4 and TRBJ1-5, with 9 nucleotides matching TRBD1. This CDR3 is 18 amino acids long. V dropped 3 bases and J dropped 0; count of bases not matched to a gene: 9. The CDR3 coding sequence is TGTGCCAGCAGTTTTAGGAGACAGGGGGGTCATAGCAATCAGCCCCAGCATTTT. Translated: CASSFRRQGGHSNQPQHF.

This clonotype was recorded many times. The chain uses TRBV9 and TRBJ2-1; the D is unclear. Germline CDR1 and CDR2: SGDLS and YYNGEE. The CDR3 is 12 amino acids. Trimming pared 3 bases from V and 9 bases from J, leaving 10 bases between. CDR3 nucleotide sequence: TGTGCCAGCAGCGGGCCCCTGCTTGAGCAGTTCTTC. This encodes CASSGPLLEQFF.

The chain joins TRBV28 to TRBJ2-3; TRBD1 agrees at 7 bases. V was pared by 6 bases and J by 1 base, with 13 bases of the junction left unmatched. Germline V gene lookup returns CDR1 MDHEN and CDR2 SYDVKM. The CDR3 is 17 amino acids. CDR3 in amino acids: CASSHLQGTGGTDTQYF. The CDR3 nucleotides read TGTGCCAGCAGCCACCTACAGGGGACCGGGGGCACAGATACGCAGTATTTT.

This clonotype was seen a few times. This rearrangement joins TRBV9 to TRBJ2-4; D may be TRBD1 (7 bases). The CDR3 runs to 16 residues. Germline values: CDR1 SGDLS, CDR2 YYNGEE. V was pared by 4 bases and J by 9 bases, with 23 bases between. This CDR3 is CASSPSSGVDRLIQYF. The CDR3 bases are TGTGCCAGCAGCCCATCATCGGGGGTGGACAGGCTCATTCAGTACTTC.

In its sample, this clonotype was seen a few times. The chain employs TRBV6-1 and TRBJ2-1; 7 positions match TRBD1. The germline V gene encodes CDR1 MNHNS and CDR2 SASEGT. With V trimmed by 6 bases and J by 0 bases, 5 bases remained unmatched. The CDR3 length is 15 residues. The DNA of the CDR3 is TGTGCCAGCAGAGTGACAGGGACCTCCTACAATGAGCAGTTCTTC. Translated: CASRVTGTSYNEQFF.

This clonotype was observed at least ten times. The chain joins TRBV16 to TRBJ2-7; D is tentatively TRBD1 or TRBD2 (7 bases each). CDR1 and CDR2 (germline): KGHSY, FQNENV. The V end was cut by 0 bases, the J end by 0 bases, with 15 bases between. The CDR3 covers 17 residues. The CDR3 DNA is TGTGCCAGCAGCCAATCGATAGGCAGGGGGGGCTCCTACGAGCAGTACTTC. It specifies CASSQSIGRGGSYEQYF.

This chain joins TRBV5-1 and TRBJ2-7; tentative D call: TRBD2 (7 bases). Germline CDR1 is SGHRS and CDR2 is YFSETQ. Trimming took 7 bases from V and 0 from J, leaving 11 bases between them. The CDR3 is made up of 13 amino acids. DNA for the CDR3: TGCGCCAGCGGGGGGGGCCCCTCCTACGAGCAGTACTTC. This sequence encodes CASGGGPSYEQYF.

This clonotype occurred a few times. The chain uses TRBV6-5 and TRBJ1-2, with 8 bases lining up with TRBD1. The germline gives CDR1 MNHEY, CDR2 SVGAGI. CDR3 size: 15 residues. The V segment lost 4 bases and the J segment 3 bases; nucleotides outside the gene matches: 7. The DNA of the CDR3 is TGTGCCAGCAGTTCGCGACAGGGGTTCCACTATGGCTACACCTTC. This codes for CASSSRQGFHYGYTF.

This clonotype was counted a few times. CDR3 loop: CATSIGATGRPPQHF. DNA of the CDR3: TGTGCCACCAGTATAGGGGCTACAGGTCGACCGCCCCAGCATTTT. The rearrangement uses TRBV24-1 and TRBJ1-5, with a possible D match to TRBD1 (5 bases). CDR1 and CDR2 from the germline V gene are KGHDR and SFDVKD. CDR3 length equals 15 residues. With 6 bases removed from V and 9 bases from J, the gap between germline ends came to 20 bases.

This chain connects TRBV10-3 to TRBJ1-2; tentative D call: TRBD1 (6 bases). This CDR3 has 11 residues. Germline V CDR1 and CDR2: ENHRY, SYGVKD. Trimming shortened V by 10 bases and J by 4 bases, and 10 bases separated the two germline ends. The CDR3 coding sequence is TGTGCCACGGGAGGGGGCTATGGCTACACCTTC. Encoded protein: CATGGGYGYTF.

This chain links TRBV5-4 with TRBJ2-7; 10 bases align to TRBD2. Germline V CDR1 and CDR2: SGHNT, YYREEE (reference sequence). This CDR3 is built from 15 residues. With V trimmed by 0 bases and J by 7 bases, 7 bases remained unmatched. The chain's CDR3 is CASSLERGGQMEQYF. CDR3 bases: TGTGCCAGCAGCTTGGAGCGGGGGGGACAGATGGAGCAGTACTTC.

There are many counts of this clonotype. The chain employs TRBV12-3 or TRBV12-4 and TRBJ2-1; D uncertain. This CDR3 spans 12 amino acids. V was pared by 6 bases and J by 9 bases, with 12 bases between. The CDR3 loop is CASSRVVFEQFF. In DNA form, the CDR3 reads TGTGCCAGCAGCCGGGTTGTTTTTGAGCAGTTCTTC.

This clonotype showed up many times. The genes are TRBV4-3 and TRBJ2-7; D gene unclear. Germline values: CDR1 LGHNA, CDR2 YSLEER. The CDR3 has 15 residues. Between the trimmed V and J ends, which lost 3 bases and 4 bases, there was a span of 16 bases. CDR3 nucleotide sequence: TGCGCCAGCAGCCAGAAGGCCCTTGTGGCTTACGAGCAGTACTTC. This translates into CASSQKALVAYEQYF.

This clonotype occurred many times. This sequence joins TRBV24-1 and TRBJ2-5; tentatively, D is TRBD2 (5 bases). The CDR3 is 13 amino acids. Trimming removed 2 bases at V and 2 bases at J, with 5 bases between. Germline CDR1 reads KGHDR; CDR2 reads SFDVKD. CDR3 DNA: TGTGCCACCAGTGATTGGACTCAAGAGACCCAGTACTTC. The encoded protein is CATSDWTQETQYF.

Only a few counts were recorded for this clonotype. The chain recombines TRBV9 with TRBJ2-3; D possibly matches TRBD1 or TRBD2 (6 bases each). CDR1 and CDR2 from the germline V gene are SGDLS and YYNGEE. V shed 4 bases and J shed 0 bases, with 15 bases lying between them. The CDR3 runs to 16 residues. The CDR3 coding sequence is TGTGCCAGCAGCCCTCCGTGGGGGGCGAGCACAGATACGCAGTATTTT. As protein: CASSPPWGASTDTQYF.

There are many counts of this clonotype. The J gene is TRBJ2-7, the V gene TRBV7-8; D not certain. Germline-derived CDR1 and CDR2 are SGHVS and FQNEAQ. Trimming removed 0 bases from V and 6 bases from J, with 6 bases in between. CDR3 size: 12 residues. The DNA of the CDR3 is TGTGCCAGCAGCTTAGCGACACCCGAGCAGTACTTC. It yields the protein CASSLATPEQYF.

This clonotype appeared many times. The J gene is TRBJ2-5, the V gene TRBV7-9, with 9 bases aligning to TRBD2. The V gene's germline CDR1 is SEHNR and CDR2 FQNEAQ (reference sequence). The CDR3 has 16 residues. V lost 7 bases, J lost 7 bases, and 16 bases stayed unmatched. CDR3 loop: CASTSAGTSIKGTQYF. CDR3 in DNA: TGTGCCAGCACCTCCGCCGGGACTAGCATCAAGGGGACCCAGTACTTC. Using reference TRBV7-9 and TRBJ2-5 for the parts outside the CDR3, the full variable domain is DTGVSQNPRHKITKRGQNVTFRCDPISEHNRLYWYRQTLGQGPEFLTYFQNEAQLEKSRLLSDRFSAERPKGSFSTLEIQRTEQGDSAMYLCASTSAGTSIKGTQYFGPGTRLLVL.

This clonotype was seen ten or more times. V usage is TRBV28 and J usage is TRBJ2-1; D is uncertain. The germline gives CDR1 MDHEN, CDR2 SYDVKM. V lost 6 bases and J 10 bases, leaving 13 bases between the germline ends. The CDR3 length is 12 residues. In DNA form, the CDR3 reads TGTGCCAGCAGATTTAGCTCGTGGGAGCAGTTCTTC. It yields the protein CASRFSSWEQFF.

J is TRBJ1-1 and V is TRBV3-1; D gene unclear. V gave up 3 bases and J gave up 1 base, with 18 bases separating them. CDR1 is LGHDT, CDR2 YNNKEL, per germline (reference sequence). The CDR3 runs 17 residues. The CDR3, as DNA: TGTGCCAGCAGCCAGAGACCCTTCGGAATCGGGAACACTGAAGCTTTCTTT. It codes for CASSQRPFGIGNTEAFF.

This clonotype was picked up many times. The gene calls are TRBV13 and TRBJ2-3; D possibly corresponds to TRBD2 (5 bases). The V gene's germline CDR1 is PRHDT and CDR2 FYEKMQ (reference sequence). Between the trimmed V and J ends, which lost 5 bases and 0 bases, there was a span of 12 bases. CDR3 length equals 15 residues. The CDR3 spells CASSQSGASTDTQYF. Written as DNA, the CDR3 is TGTGCCAGCAGCCAAAGCGGTGCTAGCACAGATACGCAGTATTTT.

V is TRBV27 and J is TRBJ1-2; D ambiguous. CDR3 length equals 14 residues. V shed 0 bases and J shed 6 bases, with 11 bases lying between them. CDR1 and CDR2 (germline): MNHEY, SMNVEV (reference sequence). Written as DNA, the CDR3 is TGTGCCAGCAGTTTATCTGTGGCCGCGGATGGCTACACCTTC. This codes for CASSLSVAADGYTF.